This T cell receptor beta chain was obtained from a study of post-analysis software for immune sequencing data (dated by TCRdb to between 2014 and 2017). About the investigation overall: The recorded disease courses included relapsing-remitting, secondary progressive and progressive-relapsing multiple sclerosis, and some patients had no subtype annotation. A subset of samples was prepared in parallel using single-end sample barcoding, then pooled and co-amplified after Illumina adapter ligation. Patient repertoires were compared against about a dozen previously published healthy control repertoires from donors aged about 6 to 26 years.

This clonotype has only one observation. The clone's antigen remains unknown. Base qualities are not at hand, and no much larger clone is one base apart. Beyond this particular receptor, the publication reports: Compared with controls, multiple sclerosis patients had significantly lower normalized Chao1 diversity, a finding suggesting substantial peripheral T-cell clonal expansion. Significantly higher frequencies in patients than in controls were found for roughly 5 TRBV segments, including TRBV5-6, TRBV5-1 and TRBV20-1. The multiple sclerosis patient group was slightly younger than the control group. Direct clustering with F measure showed strong co-clustering of samples prepared in the same batch, prompting a batch-effect correction.

Library prep was done by PCR. These reads were obtained on an Illumina HiSeq 2500. To reduce PCR and sequencing biases, unique molecular identifiers were incorporated into the TCR beta cDNA libraries. Every 1 to 10 million input T cells yielded approximately 500,000 cDNA molecules, meaning each molecule approximated one T cell. Patient libraries were prepared and sequenced with the same protocol used for the earlier healthy control dataset. Samples belonging to the same batch were prepared together, multiplexed and sequenced on a shared HiSeq lane. Per the authors' processing: MIGEC was used to process the raw barcoded reads, and molecular identifier groups with only a single read were discarded before consensus assembly and CDR3 extraction. VDJtools was used for post-analysis of the clonotype tables, with diversity normalized by down-sampling every dataset to the smallest sample size. In repertoire overlap clustering, CDR3 amino acid sequences, but not nucleotide sequences, were matched to correct batch-related cross-sample contamination. TCRdb itself trimmed the public reads at Q25 with fastp, ran MiXCR and retained productive beta chains. Identical CDR3 protein sequences are pooled into one entry, listed with their most common genes and DNA. TCRdb, not the authors, supplied the V and J calls. This sample comprises a few hundred thousand distinct CDR3 sequences, 30% to 45% of them detected only once. The ten largest clones add up to roughly 12% of the sample.

Reading from cysteine to phenylalanine, the CDR3 counts 13 amino acids. Only CDR3 DNA remains: 39 bases, in frame from the first base. Based on the germline V gene, the CDR1 and CDR2 sequences are SGHDT and YYEEEE. The V end loses 2 bases and the J end loses 6 bases, and a stretch of 10 bases separates them. TCR beta repertoires were profiled from peripheral blood of about a dozen young patients with multiple sclerosis to demonstrate the VDJtools post-analysis software. Multiple sclerosis patients were children and adolescents aged about 6 to 16 years. The chain joins TRBV5-6 to TRBJ2-3; a confident D gene designation cannot be given. The sequence was obtained from a girl aged 10-17 years with multiple sclerosis. The source material was blood. The DNA is as follows: TGTGCCAGCAGCTTTAATTCTTTGGATACGCAGTATTTT. This encodes CASSFNSLDTQYF. Reference TRBV5-6 and TRBJ2-3 proteins supply the regions before and after the CDR3; the full variable domain is: DAGVTQSPTHLIKTRGQQVTLRCSPKSGHDTVSWYQQALGQGPQFIFQYYEEEERQRGNFPDRFSGHQFPNYSSELNVNALLLGDSALYLCASSFNSLDTQYFGPGTRLTVL.